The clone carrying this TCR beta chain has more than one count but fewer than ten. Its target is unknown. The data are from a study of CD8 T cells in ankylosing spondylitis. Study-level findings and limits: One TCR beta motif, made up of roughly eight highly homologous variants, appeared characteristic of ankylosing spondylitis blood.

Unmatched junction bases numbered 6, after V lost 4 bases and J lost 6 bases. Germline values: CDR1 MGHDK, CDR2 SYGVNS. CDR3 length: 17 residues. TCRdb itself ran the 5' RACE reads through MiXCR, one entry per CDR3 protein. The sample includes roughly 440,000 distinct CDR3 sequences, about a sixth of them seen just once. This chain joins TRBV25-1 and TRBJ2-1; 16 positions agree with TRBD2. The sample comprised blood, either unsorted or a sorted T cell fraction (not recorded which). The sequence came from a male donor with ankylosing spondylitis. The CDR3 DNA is TGTGCCAGCAGTGCACTCGGGACTAGCGGGAGGGGCAATGAGCAGTTCTTC. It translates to CASSALGTSGRGNEQFF. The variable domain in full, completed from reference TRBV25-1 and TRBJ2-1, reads EADIYQTPRYLVIGTGKKITLECSQTMGHDKMYWYQQDPGMELHLIHYSYGVNSTEKGDLSSESTVSRIRTEHFPLTLESARPSHTSQYLCASSALGTSGRGNEQFFGPGTRLTVL.